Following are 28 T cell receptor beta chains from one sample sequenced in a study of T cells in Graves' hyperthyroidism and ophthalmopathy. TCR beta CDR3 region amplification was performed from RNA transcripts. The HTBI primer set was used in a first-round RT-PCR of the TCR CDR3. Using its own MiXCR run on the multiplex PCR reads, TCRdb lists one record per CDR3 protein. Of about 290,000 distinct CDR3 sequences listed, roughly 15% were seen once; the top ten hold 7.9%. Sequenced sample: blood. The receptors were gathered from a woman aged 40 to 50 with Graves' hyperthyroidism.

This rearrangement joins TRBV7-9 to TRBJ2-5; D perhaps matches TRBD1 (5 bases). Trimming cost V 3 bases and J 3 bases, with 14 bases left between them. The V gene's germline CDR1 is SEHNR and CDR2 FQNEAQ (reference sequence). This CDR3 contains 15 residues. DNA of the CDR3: TGTGCCAGCAGCTTGGCCTGGGGCAGCGAAGAGACCCAGTACTTC. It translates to CASSLAWGSEETQYF.

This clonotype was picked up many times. The CDR3, as DNA: TGTGCCAGCAGTTGGGTGCAGGGGACTGAAGCTTTCTTT. Translated, it gives CASSWVQGTEAFF. V and J are TRBV6-2 or TRBV6-3 and TRBJ1-1; a possible D gene is TRBD1 (6 bases). The CDR3 extends over 13 amino acids. Trimming left V 4 bases short and J 5 bases short, with 11 bases between. Germline values: CDR1 MNHEY, CDR2 SVGEGT.

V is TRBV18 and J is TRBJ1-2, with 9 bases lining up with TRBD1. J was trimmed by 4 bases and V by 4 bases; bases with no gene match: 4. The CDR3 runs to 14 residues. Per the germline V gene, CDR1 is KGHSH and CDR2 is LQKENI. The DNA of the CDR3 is TGTGCCAGCTCACAAAAGACAGGGGGCTATGGCTACACCTTC. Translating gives CASSQKTGGYGYTF.

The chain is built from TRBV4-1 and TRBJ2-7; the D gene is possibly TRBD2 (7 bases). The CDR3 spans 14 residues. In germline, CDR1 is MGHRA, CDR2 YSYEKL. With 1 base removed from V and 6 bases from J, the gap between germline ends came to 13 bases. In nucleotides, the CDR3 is TGCGCCAGCAGCCAAGTAATGGGAGGGGGCGAGCAGTACTTC. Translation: CASSQVMGGGEQYF.

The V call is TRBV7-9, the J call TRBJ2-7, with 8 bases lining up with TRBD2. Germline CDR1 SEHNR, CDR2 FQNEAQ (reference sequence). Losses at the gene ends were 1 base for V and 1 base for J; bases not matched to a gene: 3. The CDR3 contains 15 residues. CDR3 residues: CASSLVGLDSYEQYF. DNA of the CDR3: TGTGCCAGCAGCTTAGTGGGACTAGATTCCTACGAGCAGTACTTC.

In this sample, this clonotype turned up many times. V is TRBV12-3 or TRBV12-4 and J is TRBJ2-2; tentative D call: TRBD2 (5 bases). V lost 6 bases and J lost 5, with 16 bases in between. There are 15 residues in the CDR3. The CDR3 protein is CASRPGGVGTGELFF. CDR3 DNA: TGTGCCAGCAGACCTGGAGGAGTAGGGACCGGGGAGCTGTTTTTT.

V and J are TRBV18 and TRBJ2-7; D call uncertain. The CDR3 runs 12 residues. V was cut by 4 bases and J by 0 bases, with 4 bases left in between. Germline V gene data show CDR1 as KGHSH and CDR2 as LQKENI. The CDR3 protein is CASSQLSYEQYF. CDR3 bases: TGTGCCAGCTCACAACTCTCCTACGAGCAGTACTTC.

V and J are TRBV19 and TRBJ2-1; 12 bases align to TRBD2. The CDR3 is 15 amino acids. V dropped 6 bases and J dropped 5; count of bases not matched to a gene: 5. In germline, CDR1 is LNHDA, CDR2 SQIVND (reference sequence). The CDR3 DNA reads TGTGCCAGTAGGACTAGCGGGAGAGGACACAATGAGCAGTTCTTC. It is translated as CASRTSGRGHNEQFF. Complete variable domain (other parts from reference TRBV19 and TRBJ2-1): DGGITQSPKYLFRKEGQNVTLSCEQNLNHDAMYWYRQDPGQGLRLIYYSQIVNDFQKGDIAEGYSVSREKKESFPLTVTSAQKNPTAFYLCASRTSGRGHNEQFFGPGTRLTVL.

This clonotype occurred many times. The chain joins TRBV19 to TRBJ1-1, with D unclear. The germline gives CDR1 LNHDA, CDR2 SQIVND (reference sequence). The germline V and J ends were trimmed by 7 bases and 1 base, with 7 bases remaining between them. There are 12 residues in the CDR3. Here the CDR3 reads CASTYQNTEAFF. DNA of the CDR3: TGTGCCAGTACTTACCAGAACACTGAAGCTTTCTTT. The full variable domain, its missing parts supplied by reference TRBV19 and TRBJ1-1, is DGGITQSPKYLFRKEGQNVTLSCEQNLNHDAMYWYRQDPGQGLRLIYYSQIVNDFQKGDIAEGYSVSREKKESFPLTVTSAQKNPTAFYLCASTYQNTEAFFGQGTRLTVV.

Written as DNA, the CDR3 is TGCAGTGCTAGCAGGGGGACAGGAAATCAGCCCCAGCATTTT. This sequence encodes CSASRGTGNQPQHF. The chain links TRBV20-1 to TRBJ1-5, with 8 bases aligning to TRBD1. This CDR3 contains 14 residues. V lost 3 bases to trimming and J lost 4 bases; unmatched junction nucleotides: 5. Germline V gives CDR1 DFQATT, CDR2 SNEGSKA (reference sequence).

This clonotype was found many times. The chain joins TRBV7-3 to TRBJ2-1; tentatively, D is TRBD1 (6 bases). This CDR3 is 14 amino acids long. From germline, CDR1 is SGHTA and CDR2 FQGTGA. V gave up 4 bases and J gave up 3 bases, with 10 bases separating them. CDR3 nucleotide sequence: TGTGCCAGCAGCTCGGGACACCTCTACAATGAGCAGTTCTTC. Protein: CASSSGHLYNEQFF.

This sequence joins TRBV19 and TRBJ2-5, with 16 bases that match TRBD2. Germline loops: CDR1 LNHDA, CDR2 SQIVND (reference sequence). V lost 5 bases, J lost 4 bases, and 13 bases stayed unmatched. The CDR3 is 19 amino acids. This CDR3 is CASSLAGTSGRARRETQYF. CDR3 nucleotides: TGTGCCAGTAGTCTCGCCGGGACTAGCGGGAGGGCCAGACGAGAGACCCAGTACTTC.

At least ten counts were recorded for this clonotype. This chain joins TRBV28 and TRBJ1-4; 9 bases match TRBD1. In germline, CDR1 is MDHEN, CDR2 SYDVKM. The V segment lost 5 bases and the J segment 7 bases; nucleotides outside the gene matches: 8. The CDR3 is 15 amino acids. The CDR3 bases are TGTGCCAGCAGTCCGGGGACAGGGCTACGTGAAAAACTGTTTTTT. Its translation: CASSPGTGLREKLFF.

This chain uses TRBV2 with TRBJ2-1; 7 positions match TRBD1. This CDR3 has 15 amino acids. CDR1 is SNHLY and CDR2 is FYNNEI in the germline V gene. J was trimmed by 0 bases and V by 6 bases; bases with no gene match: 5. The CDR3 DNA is TGTGCCAGCAGATCGACAGGGCACTCCTACAATGAGCAGTTCTTC. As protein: CASRSTGHSYNEQFF.

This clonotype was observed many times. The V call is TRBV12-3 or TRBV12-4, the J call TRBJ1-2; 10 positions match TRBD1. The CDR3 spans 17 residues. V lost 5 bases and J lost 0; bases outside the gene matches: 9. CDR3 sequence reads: CASSPRQGAGANYGYTF. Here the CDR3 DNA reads TGTGCCAGCAGTCCCCGACAGGGGGCCGGGGCTAACTATGGCTACACCTTC.

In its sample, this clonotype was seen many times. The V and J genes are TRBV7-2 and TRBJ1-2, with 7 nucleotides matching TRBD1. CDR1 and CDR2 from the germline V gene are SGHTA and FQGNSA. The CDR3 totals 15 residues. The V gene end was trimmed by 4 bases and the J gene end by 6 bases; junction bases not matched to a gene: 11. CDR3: CASSYRGFQTHGYTF. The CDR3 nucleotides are TGTGCCAGCAGCTACAGGGGATTCCAGACCCATGGCTACACCTTC.

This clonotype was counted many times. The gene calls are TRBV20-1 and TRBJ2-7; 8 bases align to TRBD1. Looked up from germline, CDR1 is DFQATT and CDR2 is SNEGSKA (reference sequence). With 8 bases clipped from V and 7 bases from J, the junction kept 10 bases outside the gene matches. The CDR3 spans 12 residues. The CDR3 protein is CSPGTGEWEQYF. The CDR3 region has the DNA TGCAGTCCCGGGACAGGAGAATGGGAGCAGTACTTC.

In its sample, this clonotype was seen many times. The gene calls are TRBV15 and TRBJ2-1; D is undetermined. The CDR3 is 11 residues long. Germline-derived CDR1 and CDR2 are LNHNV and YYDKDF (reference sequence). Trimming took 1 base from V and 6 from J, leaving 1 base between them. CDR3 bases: TGTGCCACCAGCAGAGGCAATGAGCAGTTCTTC. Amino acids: CATSRGNEQFF. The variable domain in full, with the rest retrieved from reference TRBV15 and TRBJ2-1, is DAMVIQNPRYQVTQFGKPVTLSCSQTLNHNVMYWYQQKSSQAPKLLFHYYDKDFNNEADTPDNFQSRRPNTSFCFLDIRSPGLGDTAMYLCATSRGNEQFFGPGTRLTVL.

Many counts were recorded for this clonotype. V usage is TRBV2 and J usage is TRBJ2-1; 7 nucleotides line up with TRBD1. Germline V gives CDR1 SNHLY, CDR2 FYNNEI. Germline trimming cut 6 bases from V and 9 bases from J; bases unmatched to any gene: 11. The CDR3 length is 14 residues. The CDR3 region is CASSALWTGIEQFF. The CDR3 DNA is TGTGCCAGCAGCGCGCTATGGACAGGCATTGAGCAGTTCTTC.

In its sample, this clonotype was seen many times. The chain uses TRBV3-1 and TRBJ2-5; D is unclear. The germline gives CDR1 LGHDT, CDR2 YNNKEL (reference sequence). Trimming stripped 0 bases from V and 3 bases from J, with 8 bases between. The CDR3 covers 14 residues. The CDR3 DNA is TGTGCCAGCAGCCAAGATTCTGGGGAAGAGACCCAGTACTTC. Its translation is CASSQDSGEETQYF.

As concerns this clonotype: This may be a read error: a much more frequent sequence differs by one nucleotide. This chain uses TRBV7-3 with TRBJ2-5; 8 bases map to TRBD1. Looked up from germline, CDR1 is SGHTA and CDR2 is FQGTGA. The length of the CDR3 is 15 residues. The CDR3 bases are TGTGTCAGCAGCTTAAGTGGGGACAGGTTAGGCACCCAGTACTTC. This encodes CVSSLSGDRLGTQYF.

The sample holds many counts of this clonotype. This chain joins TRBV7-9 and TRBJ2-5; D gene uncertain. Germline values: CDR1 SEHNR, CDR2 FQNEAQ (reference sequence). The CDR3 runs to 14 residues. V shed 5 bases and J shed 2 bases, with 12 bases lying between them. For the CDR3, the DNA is TGTGCCAGCAGCCCATGGGCTTCACAAGAGACCCAGTACTTC. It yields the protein CASSPWASQETQYF.

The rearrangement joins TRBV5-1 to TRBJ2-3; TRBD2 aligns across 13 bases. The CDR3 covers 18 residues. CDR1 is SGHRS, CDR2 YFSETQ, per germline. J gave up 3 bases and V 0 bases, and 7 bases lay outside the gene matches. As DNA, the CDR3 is TGCGCCAGCAGCTTGGGGAGGACTAGCGGGAGAACAACAGATACGCAGTATTTT. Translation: CASSLGRTSGRTTDTQYF.

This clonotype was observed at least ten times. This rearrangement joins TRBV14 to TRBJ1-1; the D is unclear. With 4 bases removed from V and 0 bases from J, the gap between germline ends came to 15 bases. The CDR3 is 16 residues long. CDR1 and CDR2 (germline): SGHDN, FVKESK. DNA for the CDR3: TGTGCCAGCAGCCGGGGAAAGGGCGGCTTGAACACTGAAGCTTTCTTT. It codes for CASSRGKGGLNTEAFF.

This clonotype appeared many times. This CDR3 reads CSVLQGEQYEQYF. The CDR3 bases are TGCAGCGTTCTACAGGGAGAACAGTACGAGCAGTACTTC. The chain has TRBV29-1 and TRBJ2-7; perhaps TRBD1 as D (6 bases). Between the trimmed V and J ends, which lost 5 bases and 4 bases, there was a span of 15 bases. Germline V gene data show CDR1 as SQVTM and CDR2 as ANQGSEA. The CDR3 has 13 amino acids.

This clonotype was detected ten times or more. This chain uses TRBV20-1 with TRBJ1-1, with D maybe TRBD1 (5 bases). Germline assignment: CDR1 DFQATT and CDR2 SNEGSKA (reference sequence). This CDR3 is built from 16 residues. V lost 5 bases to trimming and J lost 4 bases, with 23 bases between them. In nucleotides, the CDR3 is TGCAGTGCTCCCCGCTGGGAGAATCGAGGGGCCACTGAAGCTTTCTTT. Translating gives CSAPRWENRGATEAFF.

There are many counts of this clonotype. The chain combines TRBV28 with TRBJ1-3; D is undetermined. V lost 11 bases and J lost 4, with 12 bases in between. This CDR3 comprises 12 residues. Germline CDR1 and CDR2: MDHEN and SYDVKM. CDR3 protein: CAGQGNGNTIYF. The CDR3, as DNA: TGTGCCGGGCAAGGGAACGGAAACACCATATATTTT.

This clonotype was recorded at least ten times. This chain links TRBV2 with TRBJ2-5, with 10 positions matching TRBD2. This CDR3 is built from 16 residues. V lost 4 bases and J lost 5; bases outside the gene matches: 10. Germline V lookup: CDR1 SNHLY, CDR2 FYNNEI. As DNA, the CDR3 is TGTGCCAGCAGTGCCCTGCGGTCTAGCGGGAGCGAGACCCAGTACTTC. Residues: CASSALRSSGSETQYF.